This entry lists 8 T cell receptor beta chains sequenced from one sample in a study of T cells in localized non-small cell lung cancer. TCRdb keeps only in-frame clones here, not all; method: immunoSEQ multiplex PCR. This sample carries 8,500 to 13,000 clones, about 73% of them seen once, and the ten largest clones take about a third. Source: peripheral blood, taken before any cancer treatment. Receptors originate from a male donor older than 55 with stage I lung adenocarcinoma.

In its sample, this clone was seen once. CDR3 residues: CASSPRRGSHNEQFF. Written as DNA, the CDR3 is TGTGCCAGCAGCCCTCGGCGGGGGTCGCACAATGAGCAGTTCTTC. The chain has TRBV7-9 and TRBJ2-1, with TRBD2 matching 7 bases. V was pared by 5 bases and J by 5 bases, with 9 bases of the junction left unmatched. CDR1 SEHNR and CDR2 FQNEAQ come from the germline V gene (reference sequence). The CDR3 length is 15 residues.

The V gene is TRBV4-1, the J gene TRBJ1-4, with 7 bases that match TRBD1. This CDR3 has 15 amino acids. Trimming took 3 bases from V and 4 from J; bases not matched to a gene: 5. Germline values: CDR1 MGHRA, CDR2 YSYEKL. CDR3 coding DNA: TGCGCCAGCAGCCAGCGGGACAGCTTTAATGAAAAACTGTTTTTT. It encodes CASSQRDSFNEKLFF.

This chain joins TRBV4-1 and TRBJ1-2; TRBD1 is a possible D gene (5 bases). Germline V gives CDR1 MGHRA, CDR2 YSYEKL. V lost 6 bases and J 7 bases, leaving 15 bases between the germline ends. The CDR3 sequence is 13 residues long. The CDR3 DNA is TGCGCCAGCAGTCATCTCCAGGGAAGTGGCTACACCTTC. Encoded protein: CASSHLQGSGYTF.

The V gene is TRBV19, the J gene TRBJ1-2; D uncertain. The CDR3 has 13 residues. Germline values: CDR1 LNHDA, CDR2 SQIVND (reference sequence). V lost 6 bases and J 0 bases, leaving 8 bases between the germline ends. CDR3 DNA sequence: TGTGCCAGTAGACAAGGAGCTAACTATGGCTACACCTTC. As protein: CASRQGANYGYTF.

The gene calls are TRBV10-3 and TRBJ1-4, with a possible D match to TRBD1 (6 bases). With 10 bases removed from V and 5 bases from J, the gap between germline ends came to 20 bases. Germline-derived CDR1 and CDR2 are ENHRY and SYGVKD. There are 15 residues in the CDR3. DNA for the CDR3: TGTGCCAGCAAAAGACAGGATGAAGGAAATGAAAAACTGTTTTTT. Its translation: CASKRQDEGNEKLFF.

This rearrangement joins TRBV7-2 to TRBJ2-5, with 7 bases lining up with TRBD2. V shed 2 bases and J 9 bases; nucleotides not matched to a gene: 9. Germline CDR1 SGHTA, CDR2 FQGNSA. The CDR3 has 14 residues. CDR3 protein: CASSLKVSSGAQYF. CDR3 DNA: TGTGCCAGCAGCTTAAAGGTCTCCAGCGGGGCCCAGTACTTC. Complete variable domain (other parts from reference TRBV7-2 and TRBJ2-5): GAGVSQSPSNKVTEKGKDVELRCDPISGHTALYWYRQSLGQGLEFLIYFQGNSAPDKSGLPSDRFSAERTGGSVSTLTIQRTQQEDSAVYLCASSLKVSSGAQYFGPGTRLLVL.

This clone came up a few times. The chain carries TRBV2 and TRBJ1-1, with unresolved D. Between the trimmed V and J ends, which lost 5 bases and 0 bases, there was a span of 13 bases. Germline V gene sequence: CDR1 SNHLY, CDR2 FYNNEI. The CDR3 is made up of 15 amino acids. The CDR3 region has the DNA TGTGCCAGCAGTTTACCCAGCCCCATGAACACTGAAGCTTTCTTT. Its protein is CASSLPSPMNTEAFF.

Remarks on this clone: An end of the junction does not agree with germline; a read error may underlie this. The chain uses TRBV20-1 and TRBJ1-1; the D is unclear. The CDR3 is 11 residues long. Germline V lookup: CDR1 DFQATT, CDR2 SNEGSKA (reference sequence). CDR3 DNA: TGCAGTGCTCCCGGGCCTCGGCCCCCTATCTTT. This codes for CSAPGPRPPIF.